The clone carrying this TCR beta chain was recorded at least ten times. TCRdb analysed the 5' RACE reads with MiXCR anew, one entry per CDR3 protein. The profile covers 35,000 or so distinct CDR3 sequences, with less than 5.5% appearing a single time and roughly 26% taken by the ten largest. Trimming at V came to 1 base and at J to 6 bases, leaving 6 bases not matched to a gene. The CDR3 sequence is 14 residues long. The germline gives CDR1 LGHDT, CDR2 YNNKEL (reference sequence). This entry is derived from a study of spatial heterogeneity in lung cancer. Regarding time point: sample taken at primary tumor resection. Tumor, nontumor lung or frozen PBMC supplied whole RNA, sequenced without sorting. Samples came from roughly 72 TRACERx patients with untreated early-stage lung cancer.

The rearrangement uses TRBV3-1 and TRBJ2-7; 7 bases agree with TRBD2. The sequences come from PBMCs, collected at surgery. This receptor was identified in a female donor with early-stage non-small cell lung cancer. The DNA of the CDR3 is TGTGCCAGCAGCCAAGTGTCTGGCGGGAGCGAGCAGTACTTC. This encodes CASSQVSGGSEQYF.